The present entry profiles one T cell receptor (beta chain) with its context. Its antigen target is currently unknown. Base quality data are lacking; no much larger clone is found one base away. TCRbeta CDR3 regions were amplified from genomic DNA using the immunoSEQ Assay, a bias-controlled multiplex PCR. The authors' pipeline ran thus. Nucleated cell counts per sample were estimated from amplification of reference gene primers within the assay. Sequence reads were collapsed and filtered to measure the absolute abundance of every unique TCRbeta CDR3 rearrangement. For each sample, productive Simpson clonality was calculated as the square root of Simpson's diversity index over productive rearrangements. In its TCRdb copy, this immuneACCESS table keeps in-frame sequences only and misses some clones. Where compared with another copy, unresolved V genes explain less than half of these, and the others have no known cause. V and J calls and clone size are those listed in that table; D and trimming were worked out from the DNA. The sample table contains roughly 420,000 clones; only one count was recorded for roughly 90% of them. The leading ten clones occupy 0.95% to 1% of the sample.

The data originate from a study of blood T cell repertoires in COVID-19 (dated by TCRdb to 2018 to 2020). Background on the whole study: Collaborator samples came from the United States, Italy and Spain and covered acute and convalescent phases of COVID-19. The dataset comprised deeply sampled blood TCRbeta repertoires from subjects exposed to, actively infected with, or recovered from COVID-19. Where available, HLA class I and class II types were obtained from metadata supplied by the sample provider rather than from assay-based typing. A de-identified subject ID, COVID-19 status, age in years and sex were almost always included in the sample metadata. A freely available public database, intended as a resource for researchers studying the immune response to SARS-CoV-2, is where the repertoires were released. The samples were drawn from the first 160 participants of the ongoing ImmuneRACE study and from under 1,500 subjects provided by 6 global collaborators. The material from the prospective study consisted of cDNA or gDNA derived from T cells, B-cell-depleted T cells, or PBMCs.

There are 12 amino acids in the CDR3, from cysteine to phenylalanine inclusive. The CDR3 DNA has 36 bases and is translated from base 1. From a lookup of the germline V gene, CDR1 and CDR2 are MNHEY and SVGEGT. The V end loses 6 bases and the J end loses 6 bases, and a stretch of 11 bases separates them. Participants in the prospective study were enrolled through a virtual design, were aged about 18 to 100 years, and lived in roughly 25 United States geographic areas. Cohort assignment in the prospective study relied on participant-reported clinical history from a screening survey and a study questionnaire. Mobile phlebotomists in the prospective study collected whole blood, serum and a nasopharyngeal or oropharyngeal swab from every participant. Participants in the prospective study had the option to provide additional blood draws and questionnaires over a roughly two-month period. Before DNA extraction, blood samples from the prospective study were shipped at room temperature or frozen.

Results and caveats for the whole study, not just this receptor: The amount of clinical and demographic metadata varied by source and participant and was provided uncurated.

The chain couples TRBV6-2 or TRBV6-3 to TRBJ1-2; a weak D assignment points to TRBD1 (6 bases agree). Sequenced sample: PBMCs or T cells enriched from blood (not recorded which). The origin of this receptor is a woman younger than 45 with acute COVID-19. The nucleotide sequence is given as TGTGCCAGCAGCTCTGAGGGGGATGGCTACACCTTC. Its coded protein is CASSSEGDGYTF.